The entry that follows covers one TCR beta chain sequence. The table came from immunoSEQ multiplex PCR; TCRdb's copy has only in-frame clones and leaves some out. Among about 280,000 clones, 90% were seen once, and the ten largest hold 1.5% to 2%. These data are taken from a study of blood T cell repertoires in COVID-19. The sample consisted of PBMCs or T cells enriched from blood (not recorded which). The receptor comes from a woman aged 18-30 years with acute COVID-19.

CDR3 protein: CASSLASGGVQYF. CDR3 bases: TGCGCCAGCAGCTTGGCCTCCGGGGGTGTGCAGTACTTC. The chain has TRBV5-1 and TRBJ2-7; D is perhaps TRBD2 (6 bases). Germline lookup yields CDR1 SGHRS and CDR2 YFSETQ. The V end was cut by 0 bases, the J end by 9 bases, with 13 bases between. The CDR3 totals 13 residues.